This T cell receptor (beta chain) derives from a study of blood T cell repertoires in COVID-19. The table came from immunoSEQ multiplex PCR; TCRdb's copy has only in-frame clones and leaves some out. The sample consists of 150,000 to 200,000 clones, roughly nine tenths of them appearing once. The source is a woman in her fifties or sixties with COVID-19, enrolled during active disease. The sequenced sample was peripheral blood.

This CDR3 is CASSQDVGVGNTIYF. Written as DNA, the CDR3 is TGCGCCAGCAGCCAAGATGTCGGTGTAGGAAACACCATATATTTT. The chain couples TRBV4-1 to TRBJ1-3; D is uncertain. CDR3 length equals 15 residues. V lost 0 bases and J lost 4, with 10 bases in between. Germline CDR1 is MGHRA and CDR2 is YSYEKL.